The TCR beta chain described here comes from a study of blood T cell repertoires in COVID-19. Libraries were prepared by immunoSEQ multiplex PCR; TCRdb keeps only in-frame clonotypes and omits some of them. The data show more than 200,000 clones, roughly 90% seen once. This clone has only a few counts. Enrolled through a virtual design, the participants were between 18 and 89 years of age and came from some 26 US areas. The CDR3 is 15 residues long. Germline values: CDR1 MNHEY, CDR2 SMNVEV (reference sequence). With 4 bases removed from V and 3 bases from J, the gap between germline ends came to 12 bases.

Input material: PBMCs or T cells enriched from blood (not recorded which). The sequence was obtained from a woman aged 30 to 39 with acute COVID-19. The rearrangement links TRBV27 to TRBJ2-2; no firm D call. CDR3 region: CASSSLGQYTGELFF. The CDR3 coding sequence is TGTGCCAGCAGTTCGCTAGGTCAATACACCGGGGAGCTGTTTTTT.